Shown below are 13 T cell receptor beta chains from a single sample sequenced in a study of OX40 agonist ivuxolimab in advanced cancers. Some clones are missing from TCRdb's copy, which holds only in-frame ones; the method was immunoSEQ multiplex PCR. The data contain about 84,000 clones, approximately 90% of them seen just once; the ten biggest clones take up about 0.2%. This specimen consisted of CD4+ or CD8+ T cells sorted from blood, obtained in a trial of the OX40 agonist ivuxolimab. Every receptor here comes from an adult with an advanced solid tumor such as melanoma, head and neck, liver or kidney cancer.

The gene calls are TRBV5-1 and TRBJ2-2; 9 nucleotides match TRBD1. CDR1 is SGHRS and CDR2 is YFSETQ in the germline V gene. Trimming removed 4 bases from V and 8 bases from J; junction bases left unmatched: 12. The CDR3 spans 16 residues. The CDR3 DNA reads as TGCGCCAGCAGCCCCACGACAGGGGGTCGACCGGGGGAGCTGTTTTTT. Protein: CASSPTTGGRPGELFF.

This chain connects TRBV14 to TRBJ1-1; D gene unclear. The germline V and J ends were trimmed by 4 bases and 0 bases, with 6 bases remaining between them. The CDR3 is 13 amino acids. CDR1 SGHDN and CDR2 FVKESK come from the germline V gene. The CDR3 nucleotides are TGTGCCAGCAGCCCACGATTGAACACTGAAGCTTTCTTT. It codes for CASSPRLNTEAFF.

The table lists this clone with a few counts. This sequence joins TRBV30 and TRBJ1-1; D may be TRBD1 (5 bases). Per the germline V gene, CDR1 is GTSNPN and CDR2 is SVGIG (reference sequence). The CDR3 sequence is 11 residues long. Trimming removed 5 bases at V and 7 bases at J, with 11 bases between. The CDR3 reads CAWLWGNEAFF. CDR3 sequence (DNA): TGTGCCTGGTTGTGGGGGAATGAAGCTTTCTTT. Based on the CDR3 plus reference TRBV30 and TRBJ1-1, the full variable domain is SQTIHQWPATLVQPVGSPLSLECTVEGTSNPNLYWYRQAAGRGLQLLFYSVGIGQISSEVPQNLSASRPQDRQFILSSKKLLLSDSGFYLCAWLWGNEAFFGQGTRLTVV.

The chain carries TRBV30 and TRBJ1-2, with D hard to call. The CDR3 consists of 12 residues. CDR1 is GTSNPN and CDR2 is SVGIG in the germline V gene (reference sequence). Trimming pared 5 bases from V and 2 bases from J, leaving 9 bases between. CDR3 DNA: TGTGCCTGGCACCTAGAGAACTATGGCTACACCTTC. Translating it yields CAWHLENYGYTF.

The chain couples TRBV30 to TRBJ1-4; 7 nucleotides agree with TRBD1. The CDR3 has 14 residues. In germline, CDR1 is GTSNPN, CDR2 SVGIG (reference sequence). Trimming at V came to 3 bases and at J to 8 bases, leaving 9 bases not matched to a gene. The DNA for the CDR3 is TGTGCCTGGAGGAAAGGGGGCGCGGGAGAAAAACTGTTTTTT. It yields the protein CAWRKGGAGEKLFF. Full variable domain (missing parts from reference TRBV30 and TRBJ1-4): SQTIHQWPATLVQPVGSPLSLECTVEGTSNPNLYWYRQAAGRGLQLLFYSVGIGQISSEVPQNLSASRPQDRQFILSSKKLLLSDSGFYLCAWRKGGAGEKLFFGSGTQLSVL.

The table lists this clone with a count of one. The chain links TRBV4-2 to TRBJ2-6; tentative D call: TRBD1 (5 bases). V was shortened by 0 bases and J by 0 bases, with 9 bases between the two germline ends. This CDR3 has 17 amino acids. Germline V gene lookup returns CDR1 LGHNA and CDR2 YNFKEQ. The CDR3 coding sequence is TGTGCCAGCAGCCAAGATAAGGGGTACTCTGGGGCCAACGTCCTGACTTTC. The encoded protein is CASSQDKGYSGANVLTF.

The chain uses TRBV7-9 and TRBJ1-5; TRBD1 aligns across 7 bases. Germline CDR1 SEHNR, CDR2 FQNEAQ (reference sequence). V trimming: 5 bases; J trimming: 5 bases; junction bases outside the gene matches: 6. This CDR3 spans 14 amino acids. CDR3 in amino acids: CASSLGTAYQPQHF. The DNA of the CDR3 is TGTGCCAGCAGCCTCGGGACAGCTTATCAGCCCCAGCATTTT. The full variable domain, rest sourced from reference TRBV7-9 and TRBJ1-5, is DTGVSQNPRHKITKRGQNVTFRCDPISEHNRLYWYRQTLGQGPEFLTYFQNEAQLEKSRLLSDRFSAERPKGSFSTLEIQRTEQGDSAMYLCASSLGTAYQPQHFGDGTRLSIL.

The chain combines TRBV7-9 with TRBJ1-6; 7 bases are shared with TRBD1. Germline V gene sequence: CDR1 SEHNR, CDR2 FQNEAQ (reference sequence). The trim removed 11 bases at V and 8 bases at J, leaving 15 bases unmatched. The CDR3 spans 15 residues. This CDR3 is CAGETGPSWDSPLHF. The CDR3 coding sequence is TGTGCCGGCGAGACAGGGCCATCCTGGGATTCACCCCTCCACTTT.

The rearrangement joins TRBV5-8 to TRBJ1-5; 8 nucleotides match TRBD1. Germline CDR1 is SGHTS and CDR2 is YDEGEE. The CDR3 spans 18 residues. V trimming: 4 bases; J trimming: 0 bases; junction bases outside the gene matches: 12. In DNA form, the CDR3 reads TGTGCCAGCAGCACGACCAGCGGGACAGGATATAGCAATCAGCCCCAGCATTTT. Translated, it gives CASSTTSGTGYSNQPQHF.

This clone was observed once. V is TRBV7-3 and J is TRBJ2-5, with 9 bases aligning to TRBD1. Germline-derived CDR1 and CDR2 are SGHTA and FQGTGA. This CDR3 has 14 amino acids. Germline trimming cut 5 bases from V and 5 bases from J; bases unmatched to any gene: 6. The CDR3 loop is CASSATGGLETQYF. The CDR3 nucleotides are TGTGCCAGCAGCGCCACAGGGGGCTTGGAGACCCAGTACTTC.

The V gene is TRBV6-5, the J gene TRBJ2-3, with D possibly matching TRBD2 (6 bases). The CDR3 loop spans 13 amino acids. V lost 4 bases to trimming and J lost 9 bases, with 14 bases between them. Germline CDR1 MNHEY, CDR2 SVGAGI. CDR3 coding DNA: TGTGCCAGCAGTTCGTTTTGGGGGGAAACGCAGTATTTT. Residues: CASSSFWGETQYF.

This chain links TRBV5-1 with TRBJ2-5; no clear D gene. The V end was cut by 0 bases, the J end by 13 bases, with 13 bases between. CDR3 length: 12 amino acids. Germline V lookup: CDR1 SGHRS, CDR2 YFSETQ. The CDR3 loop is CASSLDRLPRYF. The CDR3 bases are TGCGCCAGCAGCTTGGATAGGCTACCCAGGTACTTC. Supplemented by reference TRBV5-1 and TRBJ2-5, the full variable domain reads KAGVTQTPRYLIKTRGQQVTLSCSPISGHRSVSWYQQTPGQGLQFLFEYFSETQRNKGNFPGRFSGRQFSNSRSEMNVSTLELGDSALYLCASSLDRLPRYFGPGTRLLVL.

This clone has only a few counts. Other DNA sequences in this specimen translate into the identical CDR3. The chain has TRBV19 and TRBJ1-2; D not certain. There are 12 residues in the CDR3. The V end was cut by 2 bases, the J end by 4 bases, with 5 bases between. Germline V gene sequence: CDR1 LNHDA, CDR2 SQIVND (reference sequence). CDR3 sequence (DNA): TGTGCCAGTAGTATATCCGTCTATGGCTACACCTTC. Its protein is CASSISVYGYTF.